What follows are 4 T cell receptor beta chains derived from one specimen sequenced in a study of regulatory T cells in long-lasting Graves disease. Relying on iRepertoire HTBI primers and Arm-PCR of CDR3 regions, the team built TCR beta libraries. Each CDR3 protein is one row after TCRdb ran MiXCR on the multiplex PCR reads. The table records about 320,000 distinct CDR3 sequences, 15% to 20% of them present only once. Time point: newly diagnosed GD, antithyroid drugs for less than 3 months. From RNA extracted from PBMCs, the TCR library was made. Sequenced here: peripheral blood mononuclear cells (PBMCs), sampled at new diagnosis, from a patient treated with antithyroid drugs. These receptors all stem from a female donor with Graves disease.

This clonotype was seen many times. The germline gene is not matched at one end of the junction; a read error may be the cause. The chain carries TRBV3-1 and TRBJ2-3; TRBD2 agrees at 8 bases. This CDR3 contains 15 residues. Germline V gives CDR1 LGHDT, CDR2 YNNKEL (reference sequence). The CDR3 region is CASSPLAGGGDTQYF. DNA for the CDR3: TGCGCCAGCAGCCCCCTCGCGGGAGGCGGAGATACGCAGTATTTT.

In this sample, this clonotype turned up many times. The J gene is TRBJ2-5, the V gene TRBV18; 9 bases are shared with TRBD2. CDR1 and CDR2 (germline): KGHSH, LQKENI. J lost 0 bases, V lost 6 bases, and 8 bases had no gene match. The CDR3 spans 16 residues. The CDR3 reads CASSPETSGYQETQYF. CDR3 DNA sequence: TGTGCCAGCTCGCCAGAGACTAGCGGATACCAAGAGACCCAGTACTTC.

This clonotype came up many times. The V gene is TRBV27, the J gene TRBJ1-5; D not certain. V dropped 2 bases and J dropped 0 bases, with 5 bases sitting between them. This CDR3 is 14 amino acids long. Germline CDR1 and CDR2: MNHEY and SMNVEV (reference sequence). CDR3 nucleotide sequence: TGTGCCAGCAGTTTAGGCCCTAGCAATCAGCCCCAGCATTTT. Translating it yields CASSLGPSNQPQHF.

The sample holds a few counts of this clonotype. The rearrangement links TRBV9 to TRBJ2-7; D is unclear. This CDR3 is 14 amino acids long. Trimming took 0 bases from V and 3 from J, leaving 10 bases between them. The germline CDR1 and CDR2 sequences are SGDLS and YYNGEE. This CDR3 reads CASSVAGSNYEQYF. In nucleotides, the CDR3 is TGTGCCAGCAGCGTAGCGGGCTCTAACTACGAGCAGTACTTC.